The rows below give T cell receptor beta chains drawn from one sample of a study of vaccination effects on CD4 cells after COVID-19. The antigens for these receptors are not known. TCRdb's table, derived via immunoSEQ multiplex PCR, lists solely in-frame clones and lacks some. This table has 20,000 to 25,000 clones, around four fifths appearing once. The sample in question was CD4+ T cells from PBMCs cultured with SARS-CoV-2 spike peptides, obtained after COVID-19 vaccination. The receptors originated from a human donor who received a COVID-19 vaccine. Both conserved end residues are part of each CDR3. A D gene is named only where the DNA matches it firmly. A row's size may be missing; if present it is once, few, many or a size class.

clone_size	v_call	d_call	j_call	cdr3_nt	cdr3_aa
few	TRBV7-9	-	TRBJ1-6	TGTGCCAGCAGCTTTGAGGGGTGGAATTCACCCCTCCACTTT	CASSFEGWNSPLHF
-	TRBV5-1	TRBD1	TRBJ2-7	TGCGCCAGCAGCGGCCAGGGGGCTGCCTACGAGCAGTACTTC	CASSGQGAAYEQYF
-	TRBV25-1	TRBD2	TRBJ2-5	TGTGCCAGCAGTGGAGCGGGGTCGCAAGAGACCCAGTACTTC	CASSGAGSQETQYF
few	TRBV10-1	TRBD1	TRBJ2-3	TGCGCCAGCAGTGAAGGGACAGACCAGGATACGCAGTATTTT	CASSEGTDQDTQYF
-	TRBV10-3	-	TRBJ2-5	TGTGCCATCAGTGACAGTACGAGTACACAAGAGACCCAGTACTTC	CAISDSTSTQETQYF
once	TRBV19	TRBD2	TRBJ2-1	TGTGCCAGTATAGGGACTAGCTTGGACAATGAGCAGTTCTTC	CASIGTSLDNEQFF
-	TRBV6-1	-	TRBJ2-3	TGTGCCAGCAGTGAAGGGTTCGCGACGCAGTATTTT	CASSEGFATQYF
-	TRBV5-1	-	TRBJ2-1	TGCGCCAGGCCCATTAACATTCGGTACAATGAGCAGTTCTTC	CARPINIRYNEQFF
-	TRBV6-1	-	TRBJ1-5	TGTGCCAGCAGTGATGGCGGGGGAATGAATCAGCCCCAGCATTTT	CASSDGGGMNQPQHF
-	TRBV19	-	TRBJ2-5	TGTGCCAGTAGTATGACGGGGGGCCGGGAGACCCAGTACTTC	CASSMTGGRETQYF
-	TRBV6-1	-	TRBJ1-6	TGTGCCAGCAGTGAGGGGCAGTGGAATTCACCCCTCCACTTT	CASSEGQWNSPLHF
-	TRBV19	TRBD1	TRBJ1-2	TGTGCCAGTAGTTGGACAGGGGAAAAAAACTATGGCTACACCTTC	CASSWTGEKNYGYTF
-	TRBV20-1	-	TRBJ2-7	TGCAGTGCTAGTAGCTCCTACGAGCAGTACTTC	CSASSSYEQYF
few	TRBV7-9	-	TRBJ1-2	TGTGCCAGCAGCTTAGTCGCGGGGAGAAGTGAGGCTGGCTACACCTTC	CASSLVAGRSEAGYTF
-	TRBV18	TRBD1	TRBJ2-7	TGTGCCAGCTCACCCGTACAGGGACAGCCGGGCGAGCAGTACTTC	CASSPVQGQPGEQYF
-	TRBV7-6	-	TRBJ2-2	TGTGCCAGCAGCTTAGCGCGAAATGTCAGGGGGAACACCGGGGAGCTGTTTTTT	CASSLARNVRGNTGELFF
-	TRBV6-5	TRBD1	TRBJ2-7	TGTGCCAGCAGTTACTCCTCGGGACAGGGCTACGAGCAGTACTTC	CASSYSSGQGYEQYF
-	TRBV20-1	TRBD1	TRBJ1-5	TGCAGTGCAAGTATAAGGACAGGTGGTAATCAGCCCCAGCATTTT	CSASIRTGGNQPQHF
few	TRBV6-6	TRBD1	TRBJ1-1	TGTGCCAGCAGTTACGGACAGGGGAACACTGAAGCTTTCTTT	CASSYGQGNTEAFF
few	TRBV6-4	-	TRBJ2-2	TGTGCCAGCAGTGTGGCGGACACCGGGGAGCTGTTTTTT	CASSVADTGELFF
once	TRBV6-5	-	TRBJ1-1	TGTGCCAGCAGTTACGCATACACAACTGAAGCTTTCTTT	CASSYAYTTEAFF
medium-sized	TRBV6-6	-	TRBJ1-2	TGTGCCAGCAGTTATCGGTCTGGTAATCTGGATGGCTACACCTTC	CASSYRSGNLDGYTF
-	TRBV18	-	TRBJ2-1	TGTGCCAGCTCACCAGCCAGTGGCAGGGACCCTAAGCAGTTCTTC	CASSPASGRDPKQFF
-	TRBV10-3	-	TRBJ2-1	TGTGCCAGCCGACCGATCTCCTACAATGAGCAGTTCTTC	CASRPISYNEQFF
-	TRBV18	-	TRBJ1-6	TGTGCCAGCTCCCTTGTCTCGTGGGACGGGAATTCACCCCTCCACTTT	CASSLVSWDGNSPLHF
-	TRBV6-1	-	TRBJ2-5	TGTGCCAGCAGTGAAATGTGGGGGGAGACCCAGTACTTC	CASSEMWGETQYF
-	TRBV6-1	-	TRBJ1-3	TGTGCCAGCAGTGAGACTCGAAACACCATATATTTT	CASSETRNTIYF
-	TRBV6-5	TRBD1	TRBJ2-7	TGTGCCAGCGCCCGGGACAGGGGGTCCCACGAGCAGTACTTC	CASARDRGSHEQYF
-	TRBV11-3	-	TRBJ2-1	TGTGCCAGCAGCGAACGGGGTTTGCCCTACAATGAGCAGTTCTTC	CASSERGLPYNEQFF
-	TRBV18	TRBD2	TRBJ2-7	TGTGCCAGCTCACCCACAGCGGGAGCCTACGAGCAGTACTTC	CASSPTAGAYEQYF
few	TRBV7-2	-	TRBJ1-1	TGTGCCAGCAGCTCACAGGAGAACACTGAAGCTTTCTTT	CASSSQENTEAFF
-	TRBV7-6	-	TRBJ2-3	TGTGCCAGCAGCTTTCAAGATACGCAGTATTTT	CASSFQDTQYF
-	TRBV2	-	TRBJ2-7	TGTGCCAGCAGTGTCAACTACGAGCAGTACTTC	CASSVNYEQYF
-	TRBV11-2	TRBD1	TRBJ2-7	TGTGCCAGCACCACAGGGGGCAGCTACGAGCAGTACTTC	CASTTGGSYEQYF
-	TRBV25-1	-	TRBJ2-1	TGTGCCAGCACAGGGTCCGAACACCCGTACAATGAGCAGTTCTTC	CASTGSEHPYNEQFF
-	TRBV29-1	-	TRBJ2-7	TGCAGCGTTGTGGGACAAGCGGCCGAGCAGTACTTC	CSVVGQAAEQYF
-	TRBV7-9	-	TRBJ1-1	TGTGCCAGCAGCAGAGACACAGGTTCCACTGAAGCTTTCTTT	CASSRDTGSTEAFF
-	TRBV6-4	-	TRBJ2-6	TGTGCCAGCAGCGCCGCTCCCTCTGGGGCCAACGTCCTGACTTTC	CASSAAPSGANVLTF
-	TRBV6-5	-	TRBJ2-7	TGTGCCAGCAGTTACCCCAGGGGCCACGAGCAGTACTTC	CASSYPRGHEQYF
-	TRBV7-2	TRBD2	TRBJ2-2	TGTGCCAGCAGCAGAGCCGGGACTAGCGCCTCCACCGGGGAGCTGTTTTTT	CASSRAGTSASTGELFF
-	TRBV15	-	TRBJ1-5	TGTGCCACCAGCAAGGACCTGTTAAATCAGCCCCAGCATTTT	CATSKDLLNQPQHF
-	TRBV3-1/TRBV3-2	-	TRBJ1-4	TGTGCCAGCAGCCAAGGGACAGAGACGGCAAAACTGTTTTTT	CASSQGTETAKLFF
-	TRBV7-9	-	TRBJ2-7	TGTGCCAGCAGCGCCCGGGACGGGTCCTACGAGCAGTACTTC	CASSARDGSYEQYF
-	TRBV30	-	TRBJ2-2	TGTGCCTGGACAGTAAACACCGGGGAGCTGTTTTTT	CAWTVNTGELFF
-	TRBV28	TRBD2	TRBJ2-7	TGTGCCAGCGCAACATCAGGACTAGCGGCCTACGAGCAGTACTTC	CASATSGLAAYEQYF
-	TRBV5-1	TRBD2	TRBJ2-7	TGCGCCAGCAGCTTGGATGCGGGAGGGCCCTACGAGCAGTACTTC	CASSLDAGGPYEQYF